In its sample, the clone carrying this T cell receptor beta chain was seen a few times. Its antigen remains unidentified. The CDR3 extends over 17 amino acids. The germline V and J ends were trimmed by 2 bases and 0 bases, with 17 bases remaining between them. Germline V CDR1 and CDR2: DFQATT, SNEGSKA (reference sequence). This entry is derived from a study of blood T cells in healthy people across ages. Whole-study findings and limits: The long-lived group displayed more naive CD4+ cells, plus higher diversity, than the aged donors did.

Then a second PCR, running about 7 to 11 cycles, was carried out with a sample-barcoded 5' primer and a J-beta primer mix. TCRdb used MiXCR to reprocess the 5' RACE reads, holding one entry per CDR3 protein. In the table there are about 1.8 million distinct CDR3 sequences, roughly 49% of which are singletons. The TCR originated in a woman aged 40 to 50 in good health. The V call is TRBV20-1, the J call TRBJ2-1; the D is unclear. The sample taken for sequencing was blood. Here the CDR3 reads CSARTPIDSSSYNEQFF. In nucleotides, the CDR3 is TGCAGTGCTAGAACCCCCATCGATTCCTCCTCCTACAATGAGCAGTTCTTC.